This T cell receptor (beta chain) stems from a study of graft-versus-host responses after intestinal transplantation. This table comes from immunoSEQ multiplex PCR, and its TCRdb copy is limited to in-frame clones, with some not included. This sample has about 71,000 clones; about 92% occur once, and the top ten carry 1.3%. Note on this clone: Antigen unknown.

This receptor was identified in a human donor who received an intestinal transplant. This material consisted of unstimulated CD8+ T cells sorted from spleen or lymph node cells, taken before intestinal transplant.

CDR3 bases: TGCGCCAGCAGTGCCGATCCGACAGGGGGCAATGAGCAGTTCTTC. Translating it yields CASSADPTGGNEQFF. The V and J genes are TRBV5-1 and TRBJ2-1, with 9 bases that match TRBD1. CDR1 and CDR2 (germline): SGHRS, YFSETQ. The J segment lost 6 bases and the V segment lost 5 bases, leaving 9 bases of the junction unmatched. This CDR3 is 15 amino acids long.